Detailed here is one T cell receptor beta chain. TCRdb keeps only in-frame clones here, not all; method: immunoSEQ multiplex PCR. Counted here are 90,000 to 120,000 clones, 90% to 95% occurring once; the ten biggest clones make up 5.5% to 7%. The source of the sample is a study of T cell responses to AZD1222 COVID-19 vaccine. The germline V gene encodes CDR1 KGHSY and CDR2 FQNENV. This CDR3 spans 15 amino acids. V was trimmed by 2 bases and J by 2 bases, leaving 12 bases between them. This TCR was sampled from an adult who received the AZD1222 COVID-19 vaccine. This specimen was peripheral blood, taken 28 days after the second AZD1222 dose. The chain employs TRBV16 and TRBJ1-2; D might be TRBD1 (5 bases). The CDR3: CASSQSWGRNYGYTF. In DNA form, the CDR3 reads TGTGCCAGCAGCCAAAGTTGGGGGAGGAACTATGGCTACACCTTC. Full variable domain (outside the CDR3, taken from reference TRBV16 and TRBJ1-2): GEEVAQTPKHLVRGEGQKAKLYCAPIKGHSYVFWYQQVLKNEFKFLISFQNENVFDETGMPKERFSAKCLPNSPCSLEIQATKLEDSAVYFCASSQSWGRNYGYTFGSGTRLTVV.